The clone carrying this TCR beta chain came up a few times. Among all donors, each was a healthy Caucasian. TCRdb passed the 5' RACE reads through MiXCR, listing each CDR3 protein once. The sample holds 250,000 or so distinct CDR3 sequences; around 8.8% are singletons and the top ten take roughly 3%. This sample stems from a study of identical twins. Germline-derived CDR1 and CDR2 are LNHNV and YYDKDF (reference sequence). The CDR3 has 14 residues. V lost 6 bases and J lost 7, with 15 bases in between. The same data also contributed to another study, on yellow fever vaccine responses in identical twins.

This chain links TRBV15 with TRBJ1-4; D gene unclear. The sample comprised CD8+ T cells sorted from blood. This TCR derives from a woman under 30 in good health. In DNA, the CDR3 is TGTGCCACCAGAGTAGGAGTGGGAATTGAAAAACTGTTTTTT. Translating gives CATRVGVGIEKLFF.